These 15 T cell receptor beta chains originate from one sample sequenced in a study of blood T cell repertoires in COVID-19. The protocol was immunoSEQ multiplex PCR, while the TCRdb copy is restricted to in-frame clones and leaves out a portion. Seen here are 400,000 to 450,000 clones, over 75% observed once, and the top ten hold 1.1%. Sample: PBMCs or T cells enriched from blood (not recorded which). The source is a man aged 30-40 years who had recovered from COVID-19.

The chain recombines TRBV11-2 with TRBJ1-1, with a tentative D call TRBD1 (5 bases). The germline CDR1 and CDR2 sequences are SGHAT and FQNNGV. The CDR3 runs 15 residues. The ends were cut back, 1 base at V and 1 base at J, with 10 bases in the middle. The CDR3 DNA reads TGTGCCAGCAGCTTAGGGGCAGGGTCGAACACTGAAGCTTTCTTT. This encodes CASSLGAGSNTEAFF.

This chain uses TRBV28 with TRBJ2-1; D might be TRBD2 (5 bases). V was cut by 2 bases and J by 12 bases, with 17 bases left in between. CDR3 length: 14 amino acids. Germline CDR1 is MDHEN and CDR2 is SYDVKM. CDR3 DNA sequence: TGTGCCAGCAGTTTAGGGCTAGCCCCACGCGTGCAGTTCTTC. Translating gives CASSLGLAPRVQFF.

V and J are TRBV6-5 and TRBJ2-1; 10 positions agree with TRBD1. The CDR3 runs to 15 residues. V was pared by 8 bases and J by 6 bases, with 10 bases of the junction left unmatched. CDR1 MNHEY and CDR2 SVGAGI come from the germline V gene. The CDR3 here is CASGAGTGVVNEQFF. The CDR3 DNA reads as TGTGCCAGCGGGGCCGGGACAGGGGTGGTCAATGAGCAGTTCTTC.

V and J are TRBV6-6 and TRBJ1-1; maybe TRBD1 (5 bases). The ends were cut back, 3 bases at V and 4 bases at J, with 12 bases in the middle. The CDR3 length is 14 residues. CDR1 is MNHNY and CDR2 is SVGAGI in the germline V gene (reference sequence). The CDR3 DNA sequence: TGTGCCAGCAGTTATCGCCCCAGGGTCACTGAAGCTTTCTTT. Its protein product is CASSYRPRVTEAFF.

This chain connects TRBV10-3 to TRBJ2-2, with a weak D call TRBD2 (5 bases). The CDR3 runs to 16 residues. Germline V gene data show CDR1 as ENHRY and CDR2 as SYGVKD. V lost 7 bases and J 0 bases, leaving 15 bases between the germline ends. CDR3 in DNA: TGTGCCATCACCCGAGAGGAGGCAGCGAACACCGGGGAGCTGTTTTTT. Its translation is CAITREEAANTGELFF.

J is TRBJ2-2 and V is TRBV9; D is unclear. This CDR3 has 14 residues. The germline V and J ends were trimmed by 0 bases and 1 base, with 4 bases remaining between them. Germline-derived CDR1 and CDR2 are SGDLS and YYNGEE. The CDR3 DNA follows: TGTGCCAGCAGCGTAGTCTGGAACACCGGGGAGCTGTTTTTT. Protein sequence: CASSVVWNTGELFF.

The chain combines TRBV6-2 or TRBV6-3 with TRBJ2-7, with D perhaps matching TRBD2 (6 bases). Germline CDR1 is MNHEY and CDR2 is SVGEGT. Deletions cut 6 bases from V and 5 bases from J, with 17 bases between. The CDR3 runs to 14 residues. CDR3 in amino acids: CASSPGLFSHEQYF. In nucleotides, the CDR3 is TGTGCCAGCAGCCCGGGACTTTTTTCCCACGAGCAGTACTTC.

DNA of the CDR3: TGTGCCAGCAGCTTAGACGAGTACAGTCCCTTCTCCTACGAGCAGTACTTC. Translating gives CASSLDEYSPFSYEQYF. The rearrangement joins TRBV7-9 to TRBJ2-7; no definite D call. The CDR3 consists of 17 residues. Per the germline V gene, CDR1 is SEHNR and CDR2 is FQNEAQ (reference sequence). Trimming cost V 1 base and J 0 bases, with 16 bases left between them.

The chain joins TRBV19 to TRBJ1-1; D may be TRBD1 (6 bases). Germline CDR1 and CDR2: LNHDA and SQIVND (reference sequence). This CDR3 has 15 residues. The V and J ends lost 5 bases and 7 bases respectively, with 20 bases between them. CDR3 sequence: CASSPRRGGTNEAFF. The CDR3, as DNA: TGTGCCAGTAGTCCGAGAAGGGGGGGCACCAATGAAGCTTTCTTT.

CDR3 region: CASSLPSSGKGYEQYF. The DNA of the CDR3 is TGTGCCAGCAGCTTACCCTCTAGCGGGAAAGGCTACGAGCAGTACTTC. This rearrangement joins TRBV11-2 to TRBJ2-7; 9 bases match TRBD2. Germline V gene sequence: CDR1 SGHAT, CDR2 FQNNGV. This CDR3 comprises 16 residues. Germline trimming cut 2 bases from V and 3 bases from J; bases unmatched to any gene: 8.

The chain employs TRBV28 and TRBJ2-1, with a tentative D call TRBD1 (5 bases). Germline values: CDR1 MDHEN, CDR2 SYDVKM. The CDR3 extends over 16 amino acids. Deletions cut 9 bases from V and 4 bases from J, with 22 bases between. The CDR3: CASPSYTEDKYNEQFF. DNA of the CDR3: TGTGCCAGTCCTTCATATACCGAGGACAAGTACAATGAGCAGTTCTTC.

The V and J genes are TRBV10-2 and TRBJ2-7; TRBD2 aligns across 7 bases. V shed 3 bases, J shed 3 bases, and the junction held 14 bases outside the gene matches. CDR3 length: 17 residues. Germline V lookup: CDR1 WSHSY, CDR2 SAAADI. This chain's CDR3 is CASSDPRWAGDYYEQYF. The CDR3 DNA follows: TGCGCCAGCAGTGACCCCAGGTGGGCGGGAGACTACTACGAGCAGTACTTC.

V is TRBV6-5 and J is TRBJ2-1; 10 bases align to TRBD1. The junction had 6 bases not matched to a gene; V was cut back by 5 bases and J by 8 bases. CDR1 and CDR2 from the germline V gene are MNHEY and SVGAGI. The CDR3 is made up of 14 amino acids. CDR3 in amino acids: CASSLTGGLDEQFF. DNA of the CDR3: TGTGCCAGCAGTCTGACAGGGGGCTTGGATGAGCAGTTCTTC.

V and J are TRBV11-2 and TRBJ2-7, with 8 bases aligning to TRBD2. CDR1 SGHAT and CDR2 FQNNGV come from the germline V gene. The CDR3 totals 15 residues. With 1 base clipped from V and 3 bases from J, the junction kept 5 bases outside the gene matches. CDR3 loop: CASSLGRAGVYEQYF. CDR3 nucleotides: TGTGCCAGCAGCTTAGGGAGAGCGGGAGTCTACGAGCAGTACTTC.

This CDR3 reads CASSPPNYSNQPQHF. Written as DNA, the CDR3 is TGTGCCAGCTCCCCTCCTAATTATAGCAATCAGCCCCAGCATTTT. The chain recombines TRBV18 with TRBJ1-5; unclear D gene. There are 15 residues in the CDR3. With 6 bases removed from V and 0 bases from J, the gap between germline ends came to 12 bases. Germline V lookup: CDR1 KGHSH, CDR2 LQKENI.